This T cell receptor (beta chain) came from a study of blood T cell repertoires in COVID-19. V was clipped by 6 bases and J by 3 bases; unmatched bases: 26. Germline assignment: CDR1 MDHEN and CDR2 SYDVKM. This CDR3 comprises 22 residues. This clone was detected once. Here immunoSEQ multiplex PCR was the method, and the copy in TCRdb shows in-frame clones only, minus some. Seen here are a few hundred thousand clones, approximately 80% observed once, and the top ten hold roughly 1.3%. The sequencing input was PBMCs or T cells enriched from blood (not recorded which). The sequence came from a middle-aged woman with acute COVID-19. The chain is built from TRBV28 and TRBJ2-5; TRBD1 matches at 12 bases. The CDR3 loop is CASRKVRDRGLGAGSAKETQYF. CDR3 bases: TGTGCCAGCAGGAAAGTCCGGGACAGGGGGCTAGGGGCGGGGTCGGCAAAAGAGACCCAGTACTTC.